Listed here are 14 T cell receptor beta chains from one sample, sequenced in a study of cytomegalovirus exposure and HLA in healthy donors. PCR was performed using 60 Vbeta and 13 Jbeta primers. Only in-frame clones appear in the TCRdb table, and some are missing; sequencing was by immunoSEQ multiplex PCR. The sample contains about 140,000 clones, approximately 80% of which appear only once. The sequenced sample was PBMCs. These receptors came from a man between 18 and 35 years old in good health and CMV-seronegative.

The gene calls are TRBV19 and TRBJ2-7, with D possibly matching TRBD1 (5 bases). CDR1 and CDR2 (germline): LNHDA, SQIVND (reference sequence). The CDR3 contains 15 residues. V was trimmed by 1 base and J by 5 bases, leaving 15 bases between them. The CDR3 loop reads CASSIAGQGSHEQYF. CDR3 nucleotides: TGTGCCAGTAGTATAGCAGGGCAGGGTTCCCACGAGCAGTACTTC.

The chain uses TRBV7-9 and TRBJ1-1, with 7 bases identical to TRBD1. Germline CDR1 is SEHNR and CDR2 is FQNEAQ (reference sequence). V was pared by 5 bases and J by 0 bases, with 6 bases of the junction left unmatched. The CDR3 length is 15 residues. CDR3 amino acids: CASSTQGGLNTEAFF. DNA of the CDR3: TGTGCCAGCAGCACTCAGGGGGGATTGAACACTGAAGCTTTCTTT.

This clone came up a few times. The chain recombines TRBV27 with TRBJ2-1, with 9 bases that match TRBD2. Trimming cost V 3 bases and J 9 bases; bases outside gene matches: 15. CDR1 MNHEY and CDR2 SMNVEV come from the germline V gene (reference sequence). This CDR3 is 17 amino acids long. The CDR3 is CASSLGAFGGRATEQFF. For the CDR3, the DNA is TGTGCCAGCAGTTTGGGGGCATTTGGCGGGAGGGCCACTGAGCAGTTCTTC.

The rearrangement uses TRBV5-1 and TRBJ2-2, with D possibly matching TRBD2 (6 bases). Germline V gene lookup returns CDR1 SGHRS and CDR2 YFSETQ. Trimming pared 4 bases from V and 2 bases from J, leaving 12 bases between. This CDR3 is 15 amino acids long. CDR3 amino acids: CASSAGLANTGELFF. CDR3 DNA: TGCGCCAGCAGCGCGGGACTCGCAAACACCGGGGAGCTGTTTTTT.

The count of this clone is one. The CDR3 bases are TGTGCCAGCAGCCCCCGCTTCGGGACTCAGGGTTACGAGCAGTACTTC. Amino acid sequence: CASSPRFGTQGYEQYF. J is TRBJ2-7 and V is TRBV14, with D perhaps matching TRBD2 (6 bases). Trimming removed 4 bases at V and 4 bases at J, with 20 bases between. This CDR3 has 16 amino acids. Looked up from germline, CDR1 is SGHDN and CDR2 is FVKESK.

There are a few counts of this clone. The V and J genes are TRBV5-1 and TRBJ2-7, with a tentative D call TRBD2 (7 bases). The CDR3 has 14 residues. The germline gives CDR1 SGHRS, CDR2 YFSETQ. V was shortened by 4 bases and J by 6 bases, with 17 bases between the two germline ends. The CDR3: CASSPRAGALEQYF. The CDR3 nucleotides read TGCGCCAGCAGCCCCCGGGCGGGGGCCCTCGAGCAGTACTTC.

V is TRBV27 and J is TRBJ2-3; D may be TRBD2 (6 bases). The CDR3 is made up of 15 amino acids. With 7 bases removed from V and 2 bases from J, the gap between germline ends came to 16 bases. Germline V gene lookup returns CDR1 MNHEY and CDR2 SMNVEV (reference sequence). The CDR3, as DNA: TGTGCCAGCAATCCGGTAGCGGAAAACACAGATACGCAGTATTTT. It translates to CASNPVAENTDTQYF.

CDR3 amino acids: CASRPNRDIANSPLHF. Here the CDR3 DNA reads TGTGCCAGCAGGCCCAACCGGGACATAGCCAATTCACCCCTCCACTTT. J is TRBJ1-6 and V is TRBV27, with D perhaps matching TRBD1 (6 bases). This CDR3 contains 16 residues. V was cut by 6 bases and J by 7 bases, with 19 bases left in between. Germline CDR1 and CDR2: MNHEY and SMNVEV (reference sequence).

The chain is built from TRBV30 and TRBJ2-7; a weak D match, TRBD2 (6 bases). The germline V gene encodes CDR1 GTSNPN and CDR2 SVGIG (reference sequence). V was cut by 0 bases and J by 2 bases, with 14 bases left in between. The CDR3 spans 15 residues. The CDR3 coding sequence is TGTGCCTGGAGTGTCGCGGGGACCCTTGCCTACGAGCAGTACTTC. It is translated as CAWSVAGTLAYEQYF.

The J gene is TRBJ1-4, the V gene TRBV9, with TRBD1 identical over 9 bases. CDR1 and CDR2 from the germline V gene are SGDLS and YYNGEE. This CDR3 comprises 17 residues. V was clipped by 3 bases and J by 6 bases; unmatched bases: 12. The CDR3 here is CASSARPGQGMDEKLFF. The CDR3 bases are TGTGCCAGCAGCGCCCGACCGGGACAGGGAATGGATGAAAAACTGTTTTTT.

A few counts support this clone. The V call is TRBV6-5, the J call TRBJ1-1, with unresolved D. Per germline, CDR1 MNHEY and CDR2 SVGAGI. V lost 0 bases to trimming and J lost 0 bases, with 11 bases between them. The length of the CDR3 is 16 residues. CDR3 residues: CASSYSPSGMNTEAFF. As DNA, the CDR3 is TGTGCCAGCAGTTACTCCCCCTCGGGTATGAACACTGAAGCTTTCTTT.

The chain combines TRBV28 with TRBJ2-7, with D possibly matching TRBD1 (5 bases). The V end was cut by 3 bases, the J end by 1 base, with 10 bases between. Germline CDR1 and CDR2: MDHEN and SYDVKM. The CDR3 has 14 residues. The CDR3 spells CASSFQGRSYEQYF. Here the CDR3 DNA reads TGTGCCAGCAGTTTCCAGGGAAGGTCCTACGAGCAGTACTTC.

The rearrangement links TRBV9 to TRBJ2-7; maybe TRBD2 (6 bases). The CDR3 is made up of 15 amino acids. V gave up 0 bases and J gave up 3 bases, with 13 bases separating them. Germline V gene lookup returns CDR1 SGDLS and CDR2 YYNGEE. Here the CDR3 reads CASSVEASEYYEQYF. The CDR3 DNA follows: TGTGCCAGCAGCGTAGAGGCTAGCGAATACTACGAGCAGTACTTC.

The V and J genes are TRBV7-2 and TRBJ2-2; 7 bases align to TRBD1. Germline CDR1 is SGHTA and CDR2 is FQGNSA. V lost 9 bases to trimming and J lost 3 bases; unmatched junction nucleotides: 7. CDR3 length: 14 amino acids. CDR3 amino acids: CASKTGQYTGELFF. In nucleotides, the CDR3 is TGTGCCAGTAAAACGGGACAGTACACCGGGGAGCTGTTTTTT.